This T cell receptor beta chain was obtained from a study of OX40 agonist ivuxolimab in advanced cancers. In the study overall: Earlier treatment with anti-PD-1, anti-PD-L1 or anti-CTLA-4 was permitted, and about 40% had received some.

Measured with immunoSEQ multiplex PCR; TCRdb has only the in-frame clones, and not every one. The data hold 20,000 to 30,000 clones, with almost 80% observed a single time. CDR3 length: 13 amino acids. With 0 bases removed from V and 7 bases from J, the gap between germline ends came to 7 bases. Germline values: CDR1 SGHRS, CDR2 YFSETQ. The receptor's source is an adult with an advanced solid tumor such as melanoma, head and neck, liver or kidney cancer. Source: CD4+ or CD8+ T cells sorted from blood, taken in a trial of the OX40 agonist ivuxolimab. This chain joins TRBV5-1 and TRBJ1-4, with D unresolved. CDR3 region: CASSLEGSEKLFF. CDR3 bases: TGCGCCAGCAGCTTGGAAGGGAGTGAAAAACTGTTTTTT. Looking up the rest from reference TRBV5-1 and TRBJ1-4 gives the full variable domain: KAGVTQTPRYLIKTRGQQVTLSCSPISGHRSVSWYQQTPGQGLQFLFEYFSETQRNKGNFPGRFSGRQFSNSRSEMNVSTLELGDSALYLCASSLEGSEKLFFGSGTQLSVL.